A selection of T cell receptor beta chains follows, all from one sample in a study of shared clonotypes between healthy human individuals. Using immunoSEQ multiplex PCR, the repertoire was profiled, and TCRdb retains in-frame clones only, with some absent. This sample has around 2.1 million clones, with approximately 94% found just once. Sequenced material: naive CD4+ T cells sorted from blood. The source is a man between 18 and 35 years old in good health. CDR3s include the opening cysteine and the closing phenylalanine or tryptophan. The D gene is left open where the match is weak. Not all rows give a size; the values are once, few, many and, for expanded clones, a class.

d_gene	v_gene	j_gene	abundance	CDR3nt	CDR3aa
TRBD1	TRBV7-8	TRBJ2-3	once	TGTGCCAGCAGCCGGGACAGGAACACAGATACGCAGTATTTT	CASSRDRNTDTQYF
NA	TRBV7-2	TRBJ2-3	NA	TGTGCCAGCAGCCAGACGACAGGTTTTGGGGCAGATACGCAGTATTTT	CASSQTTGFGADTQYF
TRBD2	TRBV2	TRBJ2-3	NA	TGTGCCAGCAGCGGGACTAGCGGGGGGTTTACAGATACGCAGTATTTT	CASSGTSGGFTDTQYF
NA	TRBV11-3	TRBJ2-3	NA	TGTGCCAGCAGCTTGGACACGTTGACAGATACGCAGTATTTT	CASSLDTLTDTQYF
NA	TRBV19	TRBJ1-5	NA	TGTGCCAGTAGTTCCGGGCCCTCGGGGCCCCAGCATTTT	CASSSGPSGPQHF
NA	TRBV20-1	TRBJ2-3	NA	TGCAGTGCTAGCGGGGGTGATACGCAGTATTTT	CSASGGDTQYF
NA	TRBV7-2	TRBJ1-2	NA	TGTGCCAGCAGCTACCACAGCTATGGCTACACCTTC	CASSYHSYGYTF
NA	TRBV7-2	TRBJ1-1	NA	TGTGCCAGCAGGGAATCGCAGAACCAGAACACTGAAGCTTTCTTT	CASRESQNQNTEAFF
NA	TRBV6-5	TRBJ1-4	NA	TGTGCCAGCAGTTACGGTACAGGGAGGGAAAAACTGTTTTTT	CASSYGTGREKLFF
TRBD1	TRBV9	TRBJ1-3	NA	TGTGCCAGCAGCGCACCCATGGACAGGACGACGGGCGGCACCATATATTTT	CASSAPMDRTTGGTIYF
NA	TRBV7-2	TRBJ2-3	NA	TGTGCCAGCAGCTTTACCCAGAGCACAGATACGCAGTATTTT	CASSFTQSTDTQYF
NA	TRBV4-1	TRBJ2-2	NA	TGCGCCAGCAGCCAAGGGGCAGGGTTAGGGACCGGGGAGCTGTTTTTT	CASSQGAGLGTGELFF
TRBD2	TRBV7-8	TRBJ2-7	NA	TGTGCCAGCAGCCCAGGGACTAGAAATTACGAGCAGTACTTC	CASSPGTRNYEQYF
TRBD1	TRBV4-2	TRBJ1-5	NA	TGTGCCAGCAGCCAAGATAGCGGGACAGGGAATCAGCCCCAGCATTTT	CASSQDSGTGNQPQHF
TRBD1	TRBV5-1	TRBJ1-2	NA	TGCGCCAGCAGCGAAGGGCGCGGACAGGGTCGCGGCTACACCTTC	CASSEGRGQGRGYTF
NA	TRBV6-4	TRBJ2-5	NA	TGTGCCAGCGACCCCACGGCGGGGAGGGAGACCCAGTACTTC	CASDPTAGRETQYF
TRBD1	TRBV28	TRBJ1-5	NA	TGTGCCAGCAGTTCAGGACAGGGGGTCAATCAGCCCCAGCATTTT	CASSSGQGVNQPQHF
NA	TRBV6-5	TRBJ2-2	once	TGTGCCAGCAGTCCCCGGGACGCCTACACCGGGGAGCTGTTTTTT	CASSPRDAYTGELFF
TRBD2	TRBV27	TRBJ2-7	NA	TGTGCCAGCAGTAAGGAGCGGGGGTCAACCTACGAGCAGTACTTC	CASSKERGSTYEQYF
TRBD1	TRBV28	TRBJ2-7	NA	TGTGCCAGCAGAGATATGGGACAGGGTTTTTACGAGCAGTACTTC	CASRDMGQGFYEQYF
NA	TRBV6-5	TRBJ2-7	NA	TGTGCCAGCAGTTTCCGACCGGCGGACAGCTACGAGCAGTACTTC	CASSFRPADSYEQYF
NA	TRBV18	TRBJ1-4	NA	TGTGCCAGCTCACCCCAGGGGGAAAAACTGTTTTTT	CASSPQGEKLFF
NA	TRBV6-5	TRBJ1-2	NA	TGTGCCAGCAGTTACGGCCAGGGAGTGAACTATGGCTACACCTTC	CASSYGQGVNYGYTF
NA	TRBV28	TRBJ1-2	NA	TGTGCCAGCAGTTTGACAGACGCTAACTATGGCTACACCTTC	CASSLTDANYGYTF
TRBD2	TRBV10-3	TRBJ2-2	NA	TGTGCCATCAGTGGCGGGACTACCCACGCCGGGGAGCTGTTTTTT	CAISGGTTHAGELFF
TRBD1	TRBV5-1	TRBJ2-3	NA	TGCGCCAGCAGCGCCTGGGACAGACAAGGAGATACGCAGTATTTT	CASSAWDRQGDTQYF
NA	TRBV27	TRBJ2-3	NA	TGTGCCAGCAGTTTCCTCAGCACAGATACGCAGTATTTT	CASSFLSTDTQYF
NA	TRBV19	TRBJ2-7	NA	TGTGCCAGTAGTATGTGGTCAGGGAAGGCGAAAACCTACGAGCAGTACTTC	CASSMWSGKAKTYEQYF
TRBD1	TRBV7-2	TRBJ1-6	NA	TGTGCCAGCAGCTTAGGTGACAGGGGAAATTCACCCCTCCACTTT	CASSLGDRGNSPLHF
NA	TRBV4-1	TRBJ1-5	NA	TGCGCCAGCAGCCAAGATTCTCCAACAGGCAATCAGCCCCAGCATTTT	CASSQDSPTGNQPQHF
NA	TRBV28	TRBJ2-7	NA	TGTGCCAGCAGTTGGGGGAGTTCGACACCGACTTTCTCCTACGAGCAGTACTTC	CASSWGSSTPTFSYEQYF
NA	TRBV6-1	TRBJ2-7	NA	TGTGCCAGCAGTGAAGGGAAAGGGGCAATAACCCTATACGAGCAGTACTTC	CASSEGKGAITLYEQYF
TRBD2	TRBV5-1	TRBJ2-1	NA	TGCGCCAGCAGCTTTAGCGGGGGCCCCTACAATGAGCAGTTCTTC	CASSFSGGPYNEQFF
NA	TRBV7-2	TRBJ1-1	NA	TGTGCCAGCAGCTTAAGAATGAACACTGAAGCTTTCTTT	CASSLRMNTEAFF
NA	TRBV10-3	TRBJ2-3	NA	TGTGCCATCAGTCCCCAGGGTGAGGATACGCAGTATTTT	CAISPQGEDTQYF
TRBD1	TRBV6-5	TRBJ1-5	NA	TGTGCCAGCAGTTACGACCCGACAGGGTTACAGCCCCAGCATTTT	CASSYDPTGLQPQHF
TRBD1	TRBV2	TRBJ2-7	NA	TGTGCCAGCGGCCTCGGGACAGCCTACGAGCAGTACTTC	CASGLGTAYEQYF
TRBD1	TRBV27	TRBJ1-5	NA	TGTGCCAGCAGTTTTGGACAGGGGAGCAATCAGCCCCAGCATTTT	CASSFGQGSNQPQHF
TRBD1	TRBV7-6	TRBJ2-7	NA	TGTGCCAGCAGCCCTCCTCGGGACAGGTTAGGCGAGCAGTACTTC	CASSPPRDRLGEQYF
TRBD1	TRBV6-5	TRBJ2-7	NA	TGTGCCAGCAGTGAACGGACAGGGGGCTACGAGCAGTACTTC	CASSERTGGYEQYF
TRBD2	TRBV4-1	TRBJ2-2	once	TGCGCCAGCAGCCACGGTAGCGGGGGGGCGAACACCGGGGAGCTGTTTTTT	CASSHGSGGANTGELFF
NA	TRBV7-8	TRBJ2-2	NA	TGTGCCAGCAGTGTAGGTCGTCTGACGAACACCGGGGAGCTGTTTTTT	CASSVGRLTNTGELFF
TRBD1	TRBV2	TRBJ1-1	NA	TGTGCCTCCTCCCCGACAGGGTCAACGAACACTGAAGCTTTCTTT	CASSPTGSTNTEAFF
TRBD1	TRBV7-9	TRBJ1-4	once	TGTGCCAGCAGCCCACAGGGGAAAGGAGAAAAACTGTTTTTT	CASSPQGKGEKLFF
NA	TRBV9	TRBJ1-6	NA	TGTGCCAGCAGCGTAGCGATGCTGAATTCACCCCTCCACTTT	CASSVAMLNSPLHF
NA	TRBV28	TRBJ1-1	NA	TGTGCCAGCAGTCCGCGTACCATAGAGAACACTGAAGCTTTCTTT	CASSPRTIENTEAFF
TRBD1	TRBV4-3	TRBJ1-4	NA	TGCGCCAGCAGCCAAGATAGTCTGGGAGACAGGGGGGAAAAACTGTTTTTT	CASSQDSLGDRGEKLFF
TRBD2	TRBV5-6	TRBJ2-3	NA	TGTGCCAGCAGCTTGGTACCAGCGGGGAGCACAGATACGCAGTATTTT	CASSLVPAGSTDTQYF
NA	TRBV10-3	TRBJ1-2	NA	TGTGCCATCAGAGGGGGGGCTAGTAACTATGGCTACACCTTC	CAIRGGASNYGYTF
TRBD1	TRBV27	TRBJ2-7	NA	TGTGCCAGCAGTTCACTCCGGGACAGGGGGCCCGGAGTGGACTTC	CASSSLRDRGPGVDF
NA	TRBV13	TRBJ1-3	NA	TGTGCCAGCAGCCACACTCAGGTCCTCTCTGGAAACACCATATATTTT	CASSHTQVLSGNTIYF